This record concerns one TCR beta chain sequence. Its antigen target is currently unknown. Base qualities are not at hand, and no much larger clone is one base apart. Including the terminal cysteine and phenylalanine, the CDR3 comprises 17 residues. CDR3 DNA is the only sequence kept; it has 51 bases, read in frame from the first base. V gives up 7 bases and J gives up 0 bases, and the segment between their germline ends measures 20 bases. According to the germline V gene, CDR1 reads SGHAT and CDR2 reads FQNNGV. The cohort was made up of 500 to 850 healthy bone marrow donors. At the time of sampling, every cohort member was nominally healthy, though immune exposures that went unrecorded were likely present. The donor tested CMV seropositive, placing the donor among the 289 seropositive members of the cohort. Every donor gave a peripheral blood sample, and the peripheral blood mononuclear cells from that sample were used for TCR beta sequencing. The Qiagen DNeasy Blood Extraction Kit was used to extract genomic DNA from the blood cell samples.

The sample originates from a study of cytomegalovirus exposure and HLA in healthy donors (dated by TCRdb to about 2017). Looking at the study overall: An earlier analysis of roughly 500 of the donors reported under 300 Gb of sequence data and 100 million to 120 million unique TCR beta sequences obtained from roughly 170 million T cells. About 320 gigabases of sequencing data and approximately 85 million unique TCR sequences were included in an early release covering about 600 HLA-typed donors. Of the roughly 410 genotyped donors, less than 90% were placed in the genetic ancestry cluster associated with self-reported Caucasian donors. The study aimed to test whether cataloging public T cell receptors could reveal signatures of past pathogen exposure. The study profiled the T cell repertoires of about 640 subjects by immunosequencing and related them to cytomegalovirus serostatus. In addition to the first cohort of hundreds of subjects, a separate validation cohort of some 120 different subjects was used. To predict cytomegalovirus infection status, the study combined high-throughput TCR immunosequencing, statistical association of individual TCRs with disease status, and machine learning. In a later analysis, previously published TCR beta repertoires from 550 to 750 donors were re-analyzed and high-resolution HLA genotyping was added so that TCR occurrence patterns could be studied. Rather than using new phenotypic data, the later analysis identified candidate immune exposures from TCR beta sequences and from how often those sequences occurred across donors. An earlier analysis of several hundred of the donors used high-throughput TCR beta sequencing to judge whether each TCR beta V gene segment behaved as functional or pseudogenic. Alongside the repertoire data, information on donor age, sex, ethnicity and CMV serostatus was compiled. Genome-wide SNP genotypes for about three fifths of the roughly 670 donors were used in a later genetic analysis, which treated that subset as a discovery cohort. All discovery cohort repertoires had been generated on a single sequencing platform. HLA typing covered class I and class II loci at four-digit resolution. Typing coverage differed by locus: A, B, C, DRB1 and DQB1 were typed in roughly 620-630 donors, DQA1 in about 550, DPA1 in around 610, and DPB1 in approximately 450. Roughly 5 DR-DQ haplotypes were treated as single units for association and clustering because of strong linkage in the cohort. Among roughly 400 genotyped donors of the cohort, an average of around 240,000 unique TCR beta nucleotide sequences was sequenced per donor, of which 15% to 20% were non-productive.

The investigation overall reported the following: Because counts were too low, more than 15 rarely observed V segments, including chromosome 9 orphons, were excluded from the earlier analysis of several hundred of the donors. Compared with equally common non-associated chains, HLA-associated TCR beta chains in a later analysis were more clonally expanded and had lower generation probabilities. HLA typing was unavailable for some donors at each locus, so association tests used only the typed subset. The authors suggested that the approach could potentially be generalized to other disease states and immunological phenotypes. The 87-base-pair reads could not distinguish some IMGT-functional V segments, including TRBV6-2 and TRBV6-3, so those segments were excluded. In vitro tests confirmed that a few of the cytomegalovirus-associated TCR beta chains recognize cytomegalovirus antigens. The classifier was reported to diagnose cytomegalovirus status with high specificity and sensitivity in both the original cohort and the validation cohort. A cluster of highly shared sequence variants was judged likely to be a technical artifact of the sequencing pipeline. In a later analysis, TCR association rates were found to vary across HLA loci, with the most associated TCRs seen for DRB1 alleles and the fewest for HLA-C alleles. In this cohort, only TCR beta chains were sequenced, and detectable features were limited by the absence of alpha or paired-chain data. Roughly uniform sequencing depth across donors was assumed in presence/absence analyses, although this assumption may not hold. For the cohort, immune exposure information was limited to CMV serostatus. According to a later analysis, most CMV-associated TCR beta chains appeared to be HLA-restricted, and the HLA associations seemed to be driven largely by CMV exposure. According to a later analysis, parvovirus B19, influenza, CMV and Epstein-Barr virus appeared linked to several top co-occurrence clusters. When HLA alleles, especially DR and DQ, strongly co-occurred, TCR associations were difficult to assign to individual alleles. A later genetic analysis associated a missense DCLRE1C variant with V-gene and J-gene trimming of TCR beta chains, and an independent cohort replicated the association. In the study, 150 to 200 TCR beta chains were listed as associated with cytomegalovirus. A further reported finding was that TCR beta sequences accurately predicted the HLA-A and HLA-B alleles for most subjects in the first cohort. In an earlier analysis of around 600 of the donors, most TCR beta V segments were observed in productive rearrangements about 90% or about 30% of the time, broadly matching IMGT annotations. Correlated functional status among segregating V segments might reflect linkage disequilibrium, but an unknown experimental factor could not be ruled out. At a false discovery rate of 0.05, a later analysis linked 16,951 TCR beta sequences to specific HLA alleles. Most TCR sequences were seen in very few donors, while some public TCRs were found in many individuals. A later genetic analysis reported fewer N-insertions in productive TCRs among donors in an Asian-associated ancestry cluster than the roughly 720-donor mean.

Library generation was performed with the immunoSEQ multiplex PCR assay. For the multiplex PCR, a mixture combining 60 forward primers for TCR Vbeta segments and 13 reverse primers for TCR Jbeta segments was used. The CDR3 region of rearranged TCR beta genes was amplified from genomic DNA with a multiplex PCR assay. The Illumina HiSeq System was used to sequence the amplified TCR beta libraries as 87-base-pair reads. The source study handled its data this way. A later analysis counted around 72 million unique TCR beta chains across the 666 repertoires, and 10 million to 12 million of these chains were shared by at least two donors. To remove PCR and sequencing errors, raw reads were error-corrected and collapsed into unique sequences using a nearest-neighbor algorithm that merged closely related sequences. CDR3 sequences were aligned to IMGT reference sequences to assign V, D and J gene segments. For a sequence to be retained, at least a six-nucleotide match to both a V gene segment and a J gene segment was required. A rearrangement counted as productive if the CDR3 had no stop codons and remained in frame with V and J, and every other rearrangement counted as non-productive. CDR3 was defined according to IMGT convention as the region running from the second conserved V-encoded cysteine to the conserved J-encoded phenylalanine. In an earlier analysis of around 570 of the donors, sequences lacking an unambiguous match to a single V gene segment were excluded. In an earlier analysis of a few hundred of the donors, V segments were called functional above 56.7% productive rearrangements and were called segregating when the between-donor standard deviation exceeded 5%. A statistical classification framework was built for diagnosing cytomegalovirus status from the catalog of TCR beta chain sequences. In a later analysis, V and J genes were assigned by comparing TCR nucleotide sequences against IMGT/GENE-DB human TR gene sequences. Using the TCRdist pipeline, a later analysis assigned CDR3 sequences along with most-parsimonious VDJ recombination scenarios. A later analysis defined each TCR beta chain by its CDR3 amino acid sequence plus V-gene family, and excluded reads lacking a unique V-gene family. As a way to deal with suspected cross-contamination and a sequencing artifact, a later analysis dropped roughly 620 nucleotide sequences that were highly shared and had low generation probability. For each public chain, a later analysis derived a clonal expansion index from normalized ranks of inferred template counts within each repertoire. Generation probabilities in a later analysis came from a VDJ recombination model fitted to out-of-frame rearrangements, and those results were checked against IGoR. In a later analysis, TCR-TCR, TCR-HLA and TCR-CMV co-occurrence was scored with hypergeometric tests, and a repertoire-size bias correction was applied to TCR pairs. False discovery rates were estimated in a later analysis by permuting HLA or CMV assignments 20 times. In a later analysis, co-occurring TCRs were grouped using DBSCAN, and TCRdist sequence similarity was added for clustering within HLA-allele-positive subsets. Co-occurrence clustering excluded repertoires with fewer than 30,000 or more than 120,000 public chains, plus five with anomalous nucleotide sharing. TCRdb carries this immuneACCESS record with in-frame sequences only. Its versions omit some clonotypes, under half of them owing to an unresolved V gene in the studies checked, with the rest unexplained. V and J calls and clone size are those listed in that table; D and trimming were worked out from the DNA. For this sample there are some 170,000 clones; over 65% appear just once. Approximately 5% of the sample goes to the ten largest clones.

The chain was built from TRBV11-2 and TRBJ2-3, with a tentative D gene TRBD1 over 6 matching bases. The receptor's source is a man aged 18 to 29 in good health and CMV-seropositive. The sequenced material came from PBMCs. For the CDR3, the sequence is CASNPRGAGASTDTQYF. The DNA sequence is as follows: TGTGCCAGCAACCCCAGGGGAGCAGGGGCTAGCACAGATACGCAGTATTTT.